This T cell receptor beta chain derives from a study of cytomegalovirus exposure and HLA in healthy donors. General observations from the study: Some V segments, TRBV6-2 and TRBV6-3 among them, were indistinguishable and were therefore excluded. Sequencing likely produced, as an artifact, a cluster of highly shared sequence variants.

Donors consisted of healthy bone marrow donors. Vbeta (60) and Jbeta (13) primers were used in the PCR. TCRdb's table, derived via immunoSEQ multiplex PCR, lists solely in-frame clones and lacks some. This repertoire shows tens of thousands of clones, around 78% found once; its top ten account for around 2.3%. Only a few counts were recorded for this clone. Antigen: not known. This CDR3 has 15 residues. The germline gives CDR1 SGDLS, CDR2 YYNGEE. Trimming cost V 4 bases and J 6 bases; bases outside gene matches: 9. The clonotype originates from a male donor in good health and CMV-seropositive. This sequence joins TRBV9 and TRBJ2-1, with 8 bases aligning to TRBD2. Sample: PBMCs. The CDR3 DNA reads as TGTGCCAGCAGCACCGGGACTAGTTTGGTCAATGAGCAGTTCTTC. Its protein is CASSTGTSLVNEQFF.